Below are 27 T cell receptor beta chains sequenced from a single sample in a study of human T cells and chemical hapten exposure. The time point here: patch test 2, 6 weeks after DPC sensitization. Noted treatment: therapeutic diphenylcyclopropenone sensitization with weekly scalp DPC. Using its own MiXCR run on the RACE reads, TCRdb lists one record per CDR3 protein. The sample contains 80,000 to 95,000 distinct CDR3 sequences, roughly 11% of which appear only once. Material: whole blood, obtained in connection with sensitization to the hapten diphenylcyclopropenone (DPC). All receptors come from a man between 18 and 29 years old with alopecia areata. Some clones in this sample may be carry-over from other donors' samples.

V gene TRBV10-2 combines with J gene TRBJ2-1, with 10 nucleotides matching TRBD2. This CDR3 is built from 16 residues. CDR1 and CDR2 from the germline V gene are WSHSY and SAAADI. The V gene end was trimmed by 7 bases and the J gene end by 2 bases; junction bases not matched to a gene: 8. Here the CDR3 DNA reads TGCGCCAGCACCCCGACTAGCGGGCTTACCTACAATGAGCAGTTCTTC. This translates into CASTPTSGLTYNEQFF.

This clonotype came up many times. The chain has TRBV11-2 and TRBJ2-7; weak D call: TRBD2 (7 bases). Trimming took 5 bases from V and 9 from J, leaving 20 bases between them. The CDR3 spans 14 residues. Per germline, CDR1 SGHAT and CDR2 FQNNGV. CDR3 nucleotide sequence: TGTGCCAGCAGCCTTATAGGGGGGGCTCGAGGGCAGTACGTC. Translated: CASSLIGGARGQYV.

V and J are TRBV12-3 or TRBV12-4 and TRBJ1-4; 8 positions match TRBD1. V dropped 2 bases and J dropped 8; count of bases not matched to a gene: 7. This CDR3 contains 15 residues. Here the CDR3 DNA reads TGTGCCAGCAGTTTACAGGGGGCGCGGAGGGAAAAACTGTTTTTT. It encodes CASSLQGARREKLFF.

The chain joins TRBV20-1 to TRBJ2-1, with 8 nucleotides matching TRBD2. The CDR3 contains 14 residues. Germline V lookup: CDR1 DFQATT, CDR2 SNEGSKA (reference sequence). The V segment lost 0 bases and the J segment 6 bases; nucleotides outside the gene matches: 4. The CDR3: CSARDGGASNEQFF. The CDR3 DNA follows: TGCAGTGCTAGAGACGGGGGGGCATCCAATGAGCAGTTCTTC.

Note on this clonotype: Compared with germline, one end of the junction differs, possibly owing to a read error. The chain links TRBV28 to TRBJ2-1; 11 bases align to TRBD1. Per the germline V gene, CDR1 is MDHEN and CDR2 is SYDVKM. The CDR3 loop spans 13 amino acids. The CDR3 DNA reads TGTGCCAGCAGTTTCTACCGGGACAGGGGGTGGCTCTTC. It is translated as CASSFYRDRGWLF.

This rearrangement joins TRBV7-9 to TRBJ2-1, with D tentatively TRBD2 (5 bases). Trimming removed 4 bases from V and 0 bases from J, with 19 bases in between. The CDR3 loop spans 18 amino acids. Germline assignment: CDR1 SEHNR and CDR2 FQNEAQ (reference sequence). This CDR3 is CASSSIGESQSSYNEQFF. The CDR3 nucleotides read TGTGCCAGCAGCTCGATTGGGGAGTCCCAAAGCTCCTACAATGAGCAGTTCTTC. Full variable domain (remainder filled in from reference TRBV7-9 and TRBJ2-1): DTGVSQNPRHKITKRGQNVTFRCDPISEHNRLYWYRQTLGQGPEFLTYFQNEAQLEKSRLLSDRFSAERPKGSFSTLEIQRTEQGDSAMYLCASSSIGESQSSYNEQFFGPGTRLTVL.

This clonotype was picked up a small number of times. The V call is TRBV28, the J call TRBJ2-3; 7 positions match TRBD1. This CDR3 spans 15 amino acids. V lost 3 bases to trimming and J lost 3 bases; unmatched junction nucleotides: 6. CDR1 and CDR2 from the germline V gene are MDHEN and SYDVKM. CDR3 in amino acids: CASSFRDSLTDTQYF. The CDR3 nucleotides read TGTGCCAGCAGTTTCCGGGACAGCTTAACAGATACGCAGTATTTT.

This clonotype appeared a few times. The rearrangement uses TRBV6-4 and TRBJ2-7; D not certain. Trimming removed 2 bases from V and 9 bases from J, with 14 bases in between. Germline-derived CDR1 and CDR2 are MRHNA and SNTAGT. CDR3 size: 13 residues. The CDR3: CASSDVPAGRQYF. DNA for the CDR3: TGTGCCAGCAGTGACGTTCCGGCCGGGCGGCAGTACTTC.

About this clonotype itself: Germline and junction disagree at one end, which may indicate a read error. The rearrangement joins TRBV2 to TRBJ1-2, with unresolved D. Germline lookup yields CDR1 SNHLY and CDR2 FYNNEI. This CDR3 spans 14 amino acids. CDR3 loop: CASNEQTLIYGYTF. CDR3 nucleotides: TGTGCCAGCAATGAACAGACTCTAATCTATGGCTACACCTTC.

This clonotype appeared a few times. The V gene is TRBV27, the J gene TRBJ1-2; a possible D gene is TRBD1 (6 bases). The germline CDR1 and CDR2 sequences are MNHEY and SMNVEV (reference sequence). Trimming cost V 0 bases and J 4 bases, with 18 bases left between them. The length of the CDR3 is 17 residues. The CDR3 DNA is TGTGCCAGCAGTTTATCGAGCCCACAGGGTCCAATCTATGGCTACACCTTC. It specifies CASSLSSPQGPIYGYTF.

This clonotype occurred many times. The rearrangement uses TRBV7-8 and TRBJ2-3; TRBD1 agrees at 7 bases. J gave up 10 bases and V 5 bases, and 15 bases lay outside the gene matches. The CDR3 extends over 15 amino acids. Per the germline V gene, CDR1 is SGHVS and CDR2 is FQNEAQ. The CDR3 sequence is CASSPRGLSVPPQYF. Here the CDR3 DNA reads TGTGCCAGCAGCCCGAGGGGGCTTTCTGTACCCCCGCAGTATTTT.

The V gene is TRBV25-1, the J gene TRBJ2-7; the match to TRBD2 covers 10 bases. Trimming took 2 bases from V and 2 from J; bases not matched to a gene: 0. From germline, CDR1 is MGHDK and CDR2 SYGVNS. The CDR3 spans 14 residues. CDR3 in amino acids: CASSELAGAYEQYF. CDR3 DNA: TGTGCCAGCAGTGAACTAGCGGGGGCCTACGAGCAGTACTTC.

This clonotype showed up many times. The CDR3: CASSQDQGPLSGYTF. DNA of the CDR3: TGCGCCAGCAGCCAAGATCAAGGGCCGTTAAGTGGCTACACCTTC. V and J are TRBV4-3 and TRBJ1-2; unclear D gene. The germline V and J ends were trimmed by 0 bases and 7 bases, with 15 bases remaining between them. The CDR3 sequence is 15 residues long. CDR1 and CDR2 (germline): LGHNA, YSLEER.

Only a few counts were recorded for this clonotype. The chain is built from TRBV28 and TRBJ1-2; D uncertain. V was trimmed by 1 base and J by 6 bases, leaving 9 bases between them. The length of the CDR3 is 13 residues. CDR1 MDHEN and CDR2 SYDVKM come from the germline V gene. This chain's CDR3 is CASSLFRGNGYTF. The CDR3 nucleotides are TGTGCCAGCAGTTTATTTCGGGGTAATGGCTACACCTTC.

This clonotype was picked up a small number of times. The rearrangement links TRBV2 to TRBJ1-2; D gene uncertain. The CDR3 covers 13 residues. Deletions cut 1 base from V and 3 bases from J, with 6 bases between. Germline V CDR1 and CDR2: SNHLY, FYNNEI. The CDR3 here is CASSEDGHYGYTF. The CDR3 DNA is TGTGCCAGCAGTGAAGACGGACACTATGGCTACACCTTC.

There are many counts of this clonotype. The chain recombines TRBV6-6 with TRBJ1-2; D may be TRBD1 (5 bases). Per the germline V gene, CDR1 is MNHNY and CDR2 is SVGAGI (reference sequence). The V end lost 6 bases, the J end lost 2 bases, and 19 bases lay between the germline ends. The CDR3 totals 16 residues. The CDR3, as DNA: TGTGCCAGCAGCCCCCGTGTACACCAGGGCAACTATGGCTACACCTTC. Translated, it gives CASSPRVHQGNYGYTF.

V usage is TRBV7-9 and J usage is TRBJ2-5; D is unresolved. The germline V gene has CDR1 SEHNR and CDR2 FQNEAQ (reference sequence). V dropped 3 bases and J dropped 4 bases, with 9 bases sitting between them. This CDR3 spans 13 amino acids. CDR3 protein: CASSFRRGETQYF. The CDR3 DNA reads TGTGCCAGCAGCTTTAGGCGCGGAGAGACCCAGTACTTC.

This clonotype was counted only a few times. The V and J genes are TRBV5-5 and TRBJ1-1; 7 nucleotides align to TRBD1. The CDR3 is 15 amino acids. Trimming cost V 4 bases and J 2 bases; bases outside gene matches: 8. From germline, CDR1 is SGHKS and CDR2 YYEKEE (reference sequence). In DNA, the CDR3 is TGTGCCAGCAGCCCAGGGGGGGCCGTAAACACTGAAGCTTTCTTT. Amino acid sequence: CASSPGGAVNTEAFF.

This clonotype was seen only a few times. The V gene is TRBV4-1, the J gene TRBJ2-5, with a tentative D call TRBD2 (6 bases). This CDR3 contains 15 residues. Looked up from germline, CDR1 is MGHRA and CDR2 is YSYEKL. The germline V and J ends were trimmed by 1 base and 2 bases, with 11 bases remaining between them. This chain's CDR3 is CASSQGLDYQETQYF. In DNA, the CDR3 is TGCGCCAGCAGCCAAGGCCTGGACTATCAAGAGACCCAGTACTTC.

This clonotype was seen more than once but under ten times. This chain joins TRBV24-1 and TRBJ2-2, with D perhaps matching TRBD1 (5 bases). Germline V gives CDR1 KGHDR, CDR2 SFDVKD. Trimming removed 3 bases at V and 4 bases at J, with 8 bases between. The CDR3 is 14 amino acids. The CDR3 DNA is TGTGCCACCAGTGATGCAGGGCCCACCGGGGAGCTGTTTTTT. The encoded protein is CATSDAGPTGELFF.

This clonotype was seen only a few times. The CDR3 bases are TGTGCCAGCAGCTTCGGATTGGGGATACTCGACTCTGGAAACACCATATATTTT. Amino acids: CASSFGLGILDSGNTIYF. V usage is TRBV7-8 and J usage is TRBJ1-3, with D unclear. This CDR3 is built from 18 residues. Per germline, CDR1 SGHVS and CDR2 FQNEAQ. Trimming removed 3 bases from V and 0 bases from J, with 18 bases in between.

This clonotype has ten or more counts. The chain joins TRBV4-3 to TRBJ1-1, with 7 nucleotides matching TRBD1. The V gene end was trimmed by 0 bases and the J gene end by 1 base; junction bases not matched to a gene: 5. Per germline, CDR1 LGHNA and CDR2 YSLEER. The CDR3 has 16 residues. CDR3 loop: CASSQDFRTGNTEAFF. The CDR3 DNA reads TGCGCCAGCAGCCAAGACTTCCGGACAGGGAACACTGAAGCTTTCTTT.

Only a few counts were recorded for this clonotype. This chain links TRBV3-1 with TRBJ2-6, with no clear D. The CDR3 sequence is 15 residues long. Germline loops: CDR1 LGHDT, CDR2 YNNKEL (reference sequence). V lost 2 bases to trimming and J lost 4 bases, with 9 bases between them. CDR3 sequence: CASSQYPDGANVLTF. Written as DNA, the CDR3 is TGTGCCAGCAGCCAATACCCTGACGGGGCCAACGTCCTGACTTTC.

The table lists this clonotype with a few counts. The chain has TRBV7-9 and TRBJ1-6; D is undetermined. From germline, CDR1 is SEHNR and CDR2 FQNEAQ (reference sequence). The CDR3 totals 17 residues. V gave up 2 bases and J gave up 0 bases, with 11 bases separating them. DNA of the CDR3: TGTGCCAGCAGCTTAATCCGCTTCGGCTCCTATAATTCACCCCTCCACTTT. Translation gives CASSLIRFGSYNSPLHF.

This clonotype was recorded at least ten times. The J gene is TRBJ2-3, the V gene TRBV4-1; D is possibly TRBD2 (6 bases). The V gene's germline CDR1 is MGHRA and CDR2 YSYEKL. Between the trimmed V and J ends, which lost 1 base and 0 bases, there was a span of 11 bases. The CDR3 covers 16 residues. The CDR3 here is CASSQAEGRSTDTQYF. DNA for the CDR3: TGCGCCAGCAGCCAAGCGGAGGGACGAAGCACAGATACGCAGTATTTT.

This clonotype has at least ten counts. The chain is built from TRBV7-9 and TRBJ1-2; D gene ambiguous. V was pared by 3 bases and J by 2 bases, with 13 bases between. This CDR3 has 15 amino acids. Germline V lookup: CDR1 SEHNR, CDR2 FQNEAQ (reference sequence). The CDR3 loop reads CASSFSGSRNYGYTF. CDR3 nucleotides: TGTGCCAGCAGCTTCTCCGGATCCCGAAACTATGGCTACACCTTC.

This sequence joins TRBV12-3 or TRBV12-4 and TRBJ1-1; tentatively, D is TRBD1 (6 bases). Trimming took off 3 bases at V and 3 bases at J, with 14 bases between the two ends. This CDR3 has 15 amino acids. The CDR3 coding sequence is TGTGCCAGCAGTTTCTTTGGGGGCTTCGACACTGAAGCTTTCTTT. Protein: CASSFFGGFDTEAFF.